The 24 T cell receptor beta chains given below trace back to one sample, sequenced in a study of T cells and copy number aberrations in small-cell lung cancer. TCRdb keeps only in-frame clones here, not all; method: immunoSEQ multiplex PCR. The sample contains some 490 clones, 80% to 95% of which appear only once. The specimen was tumor tissue. The source of these receptors is a man aged 50-59 years with small cell lung cancer.

The chain couples TRBV5-1 to TRBJ2-2; D not certain. This CDR3 comprises 14 residues. V dropped 0 bases and J dropped 0 bases, with 3 bases sitting between them. Germline-derived CDR1 and CDR2 are SGHRS and YFSETQ. In DNA form, the CDR3 reads TGCGCCAGCAGCTTGGATACGAACACCGGGGAGCTGTTTTTT. Its translation is CASSLDTNTGELFF.

The table lists this clone with a count of one. The junction and the germline gene differ at one end; a read error may be behind it. The rearrangement links TRBV5-1 to TRBJ2-2; possibly TRBD2 for D (5 bases). In germline, CDR1 is SGHRS, CDR2 YFSETQ. This CDR3 has 14 amino acids. The CDR3 DNA follows: TGCGCCAGCAGCTTGGATACGAACACCGGGGAGCTGGTTTTT. Protein product: CASSLDTNTGELVF.

The chain couples TRBV5-1 to TRBJ2-3; the D is unclear. Germline values: CDR1 SGHRS, CDR2 YFSETQ. V lost 6 bases, J lost 3 bases, and 14 bases lay in between. The CDR3 runs 14 residues. CDR3: CASNRGWGTDTQYF. As DNA, the CDR3 is TGCGCCAGCAACAGAGGATGGGGAACAGATACGCAGTATTTT.

The gene calls are TRBV10-3 and TRBJ2-3; D not certain. Germline CDR1 and CDR2: ENHRY and SYGVKD. The ends were cut back, 7 bases at V and 2 bases at J, with 16 bases in the middle. The CDR3 runs 15 residues. CDR3 sequence: CAIKESLMDTDTQYF. In DNA form, the CDR3 reads TGTGCCATCAAGGAGAGTTTGATGGACACAGATACGCAGTATTTT.

This clone has only a few counts. This rearrangement joins TRBV29-1 to TRBJ2-6; unclear D gene. The CDR3 is made up of 17 amino acids. CDR1 and CDR2 from the germline V gene are SQVTM and ANQGSEA. V shed 3 bases and J shed 5 bases, with 20 bases lying between them. The CDR3 here is CSVEVRLIQSRANVLTF. The CDR3 DNA reads TGCAGCGTTGAGGTAAGACTCATACAAAGTCGGGCCAACGTCCTGACTTTC.

This clone was detected only once. V gene TRBV30 combines with J gene TRBJ2-5, with D perhaps matching TRBD1 or TRBD2 (5 bases each). Germline-derived CDR1 and CDR2 are GTSNPN and SVGIG (reference sequence). The CDR3 loop spans 14 amino acids. The V and J ends lost 6 bases and 3 bases respectively, with 17 bases between them. The CDR3 sequence: CACWGSKPKETQYF. The CDR3 nucleotides are TGTGCCTGCTGGGGGAGCAAGCCAAAAGAGACCCAGTACTTC.

J is TRBJ1-1 and V is TRBV18, with 7 nucleotides matching TRBD1. The V segment lost 8 bases and the J segment 5 bases; nucleotides outside the gene matches: 20. Germline V CDR1 and CDR2: KGHSH, LQKENI. There are 17 residues in the CDR3. CDR3 in DNA: TGTGCCAGCACCGAATTTGCACAAACAGGGGTGATAACTGAAGCTTTCTTT. This sequence encodes CASTEFAQTGVITEAFF.

Points on this clone: Mismatch with germline at one junction end may stem from a read error. This sequence joins TRBV6-1 and TRBJ1-1; possibly TRBD1 for D (5 bases). In germline, CDR1 is MNHNS, CDR2 SASEGT. The CDR3 loop spans 11 amino acids. The CDR3 DNA follows: TGTGCCAGCAGGGAACAGGCTGAAACTTTCTTT. Encoded protein: CASREQAETFF.

This clone has a single count. The rearrangement joins TRBV9 to TRBJ1-1, with 7 bases lining up with TRBD1. The CDR3 sequence is 16 residues long. CDR1 and CDR2 from the germline V gene are SGDLS and YYNGEE. Losses at the gene ends were 0 bases for V and 3 bases for J; bases not matched to a gene: 8. CDR3 sequence (DNA): TGTGCCAGCAGCGTAGGGACAGGCTCCGGGTACACTGAAGCTTTCTTT. Translation: CASSVGTGSGYTEAFF.

The count of this clone is one. The chain has TRBV2 and TRBJ2-7; D is unresolved. Germline CDR1 and CDR2: SNHLY and FYNNEI. This CDR3 contains 11 residues. Trimming cost V 6 bases and J 4 bases, with 7 bases left between them. In DNA, the CDR3 is TGTGCCAGCAGCTCCAATTACGAGCAGTACTTC. Translating it yields CASSSNYEQYF.

This chain joins TRBV7-9 and TRBJ1-1, with a tentative D call TRBD1 (5 bases). Trimming pared 6 bases from V and 0 bases from J, leaving 14 bases between. The CDR3 length is 15 residues. Germline CDR1 SEHNR, CDR2 FQNEAQ (reference sequence). This CDR3 is CASSQGGSLNTEAFF. The CDR3 DNA reads TGTGCCAGCAGTCAGGGCGGGTCCCTGAACACTGAAGCTTTCTTT.

The V and J genes are TRBV9 and TRBJ1-1; TRBD1 agrees at 9 bases. CDR1 is SGDLS, CDR2 YYNGEE, per germline. CDR3 length: 15 residues. With V trimmed by 2 bases and J by 4 bases, 6 bases remained unmatched. As DNA, the CDR3 is TGTGCCAGCAGCGTTTCAACGGGACAGGGCACTGAAGCTTTCTTT. Translated, it gives CASSVSTGQGTEAFF.

This clone was counted once. The junction shows a germline mismatch at one end, possibly a read error. This rearrangement joins TRBV18 to TRBJ2-5; D is tentatively TRBD1 or TRBD2 (6 bases each). The CDR3 is 15 amino acids. In germline, CDR1 is KGHSH, CDR2 LQKENI. The CDR3 protein is CASSPIQGGIEIQYF. The CDR3 DNA reads as TGTGCCAGCTCACCTATACAGGGAGGCATAGAGATCCAGTACTTC.

In this sample, this clone turned up a few times. The chain is built from TRBV5-6 and TRBJ2-2; no definite D call. Trimming pared 0 bases from V and 3 bases from J, leaving 6 bases between. The CDR3 length is 14 residues. In germline, CDR1 is SGHDT, CDR2 YYEEEE. CDR3 nucleotides: TGTGCCAGCAGCTTGGTTCAGCACACCGGGGAGCTGTTTTTT. This translates into CASSLVQHTGELFF.

The chain links TRBV7-9 to TRBJ2-3; 8 positions match TRBD1. The length of the CDR3 is 15 residues. Trimming took 5 bases from V and 2 from J; bases not matched to a gene: 6. Germline-derived CDR1 and CDR2 are SEHNR and FQNEAQ (reference sequence). The CDR3 DNA reads TGTGCCAGCAGCCGACCGGGACAGGCCACAGATACGCAGTATTTT. Its translation: CASSRPGQATDTQYF.

This clone was seen only once. The genes are TRBV2 and TRBJ2-3; 8 bases align to TRBD2. V lost 7 bases and J lost 6; bases outside the gene matches: 0. The V gene's germline CDR1 is SNHLY and CDR2 FYNNEI. The CDR3 contains 11 residues. In DNA form, the CDR3 reads TGTGCCAGCAAGCGGGAGGATACGCAGTATTTT. Protein: CASKREDTQYF. Full variable domain (missing parts from reference TRBV2 and TRBJ2-3): EPEVTQTPSHQVTQMGQEVILRCVPISNHLYFYWYRQILGQKVEFLVSFYNNEISEKSEIFDDQFSVERPDGSNFTLKIRSTKLEDSAMYFCASKREDTQYFGPGTRLTVL.

This chain links TRBV11-2 with TRBJ2-1, with a possible D match to TRBD2 (6 bases). The CDR3 covers 15 residues. Germline CDR1 SGHAT, CDR2 FQNNGV. The V end was cut by 3 bases, the J end by 3 bases, with 12 bases between. For the CDR3, the DNA is TGTGCCAGCAGCTTTGGGGACTCCTTCTACAATGAGCAGTTCTTC. Protein product: CASSFGDSFYNEQFF.

The chain joins TRBV11-2 to TRBJ2-7; D is ambiguous. The germline V gene has CDR1 SGHAT and CDR2 FQNNGV. This CDR3 contains 17 residues. V shed 4 bases and J shed 3 bases, with 22 bases lying between them. The CDR3: CASSSSPPTDPRYEQYF. CDR3 nucleotide sequence: TGTGCCAGCAGCTCAAGCCCCCCGACGGACCCACGCTACGAGCAGTACTTC.

This clone was recorded only once. The rearrangement links TRBV5-4 to TRBJ2-6; no clear D gene. CDR1 is SGHNT and CDR2 is YYREEE in the germline V gene (reference sequence). V dropped 7 bases and J dropped 0 bases, with 11 bases sitting between them. There are 15 residues in the CDR3. Here the CDR3 reads CASSAGFSGANVLTF. DNA of the CDR3: TGTGCCAGCTCGGCAGGATTCTCTGGGGCCAACGTCCTGACTTTC.

The chain carries TRBV28 and TRBJ1-4; TRBD1 matches at 9 bases. Germline CDR1 and CDR2: MDHEN and SYDVKM. V was pared by 8 bases and J by 8 bases, with 21 bases of the junction left unmatched. This CDR3 has 18 amino acids. CDR3 loop: CASETLLGPDRGNEKLFF. In DNA form, the CDR3 reads TGTGCCAGCGAAACCCTGCTAGGGCCGGACAGGGGTAACGAAAAACTGTTTTTT.

J is TRBJ1-6 and V is TRBV19; 10 positions agree with TRBD1. The junction had 6 bases not matched to a gene; V was cut back by 3 bases and J by 7 bases. Per the germline V gene, CDR1 is LNHDA and CDR2 is SQIVND (reference sequence). The CDR3 spans 16 residues. CDR3 nucleotides: TGTGCCAGTAGTATCGGGACAGGGGCTCCCAATTCACCCCTCCACTTT. It is translated as CASSIGTGAPNSPLHF.

The rearrangement uses TRBV29-1 and TRBJ1-5, with 7 nucleotides matching TRBD1. J was trimmed by 6 bases and V by 6 bases; bases with no gene match: 8. CDR1 is SQVTM and CDR2 is ANQGSEA in the germline V gene. This CDR3 is built from 13 residues. CDR3 DNA sequence: TGCAGCGTGGGGGAGGGGGCGGGTCAGCCCCAGCATTTT. This translates into CSVGEGAGQPQHF. Looking up the rest from reference TRBV29-1 and TRBJ1-5 gives the full variable domain: SAVISQKPSRDICQRGTSLTIQCQVDSQVTMMFWYRQQPGQSLTLIATANQGSEATYESGFVIDKFPISRPNLTFSTLTVSNMSPEDSSIYLCSVGEGAGQPQHFGDGTRLSIL.

The chain links TRBV4-3 to TRBJ2-6, with 11 bases identical to TRBD2. Trimming removed 0 bases from V and 0 bases from J; junction bases left unmatched: 7. The CDR3 runs 20 residues. Germline-derived CDR1 and CDR2 are LGHNA and YSLEER. The CDR3 loop is CASSQDWLAGGISGANVLTF. The CDR3 region has the DNA TGCGCCAGCAGCCAAGATTGGCTAGCGGGGGGCATCTCTGGGGCCAACGTCCTGACTTTC.

V usage is TRBV5-6 and J usage is TRBJ2-1, with 7 bases fitting TRBD2. The V gene end was trimmed by 0 bases and the J gene end by 4 bases; junction bases not matched to a gene: 4. Germline V gives CDR1 SGHDT, CDR2 YYEEEE. This CDR3 is 15 amino acids long. The CDR3 reads CASSLEPSGYNEQFF. The CDR3 coding sequence is TGTGCCAGCAGCTTGGAACCTAGCGGTTACAATGAGCAGTTCTTC. The full variable domain, in which reference TRBV5-6 and TRBJ2-1 provide the parts outside the CDR3, is DAGVTQSPTHLIKTRGQQVTLRCSPKSGHDTVSWYQQALGQGPQFIFQYYEEEERQRGNFPDRFSGHQFPNYSSELNVNALLLGDSALYLCASSLEPSGYNEQFFGPGTRLTVL.